The present T cell receptor (beta chain) was sequenced within a study of blood T cell repertoires in COVID-19. For the study at large: Acute and convalescent COVID-19 samples came from the United States, Italy and Spain. Sources were T cells, B-cell-depleted T cells, or PBMCs; the material itself was cDNA or gDNA.

The V gene's germline CDR1 is LNHDA and CDR2 SQIVND (reference sequence). V lost 7 bases and J lost 6, with 19 bases in between. CDR3 length equals 15 residues. Authors' methods: Reference gene primer amplification yielded estimated nucleated cell counts. Sequencing used immunoSEQ multiplex PCR; TCRdb keeps in-frame clones, though not all of them. That table is the source of V, J and clone size, and D and trimming were worked out from the DNA. This sample has tens of thousands of clones, with nearly 90% found just once. A Seattle source enrolled patients during active infection and followed them longitudinally.

This chain joins TRBV19 and TRBJ1-5; TRBD1 is a possible D gene (5 bases). The specimen was peripheral blood. The sequence was obtained from a man aged 55 to 70 with COVID-19, enrolled during active disease. The CDR3 DNA reads as TGTGCCAGTAACCCGTCCGTGGGGGGTTCTCAGCCCCAGCATTTT. It is translated as CASNPSVGGSQPQHF.